This T cell receptor (beta chain) was documented in a study of blood T cell repertoires in COVID-19. Overall study context: The United States, Italy and Spain provided the acute and convalescent COVID-19 samples.

The method was immunoSEQ multiplex PCR; TCRdb's version includes in-frame clones alone and lacks a portion of them. The sample contains over 50,000 clones, around 85% of which appear only once. Germline-derived CDR1 and CDR2 are MNHNY and SVGAGI (reference sequence). There are 15 residues in the CDR3. The V and J ends lost 4 bases and 4 bases respectively, with 14 bases between them. Sequencing input: peripheral blood. The clonotype comes from a human donor in a cohort sampled during active COVID-19. This chain links TRBV6-6 with TRBJ1-5; TRBD1 might be the D (6 bases). CDR3 sequence (DNA): TGTGCCAGCAGTTCCGATTTCCAGGGGAATCAGCCCCAGCATTTT. As protein: CASSSDFQGNQPQHF.